The 19 T cell receptor beta chains presented below share a single source sample, sequenced in a study of blood T cells in healthy people across ages. Primers used in a second PCR of about 6 to 11 cycles were a sample-barcoded 5' primer and a J-beta primer mix. TCRdb reanalysed the 5' RACE reads using MiXCR and keeps one entry per CDR3 protein. Of a few hundred thousand distinct CDR3 sequences in the sample, roughly a quarter are singletons; the top ten hold 3% to 4%. The same specimen was also included in a second study, on T cells of mothers and their children.

Material for sequencing was blood. The receptors stem from a boy aged 2 to 10 in good health.

V and J are TRBV7-2 and TRBJ2-1; weak D call: TRBD2 (6 bases). Germline CDR1 and CDR2: SGHTA and FQGNSA. V was trimmed by 2 bases and J by 5 bases, leaving 10 bases between them. This CDR3 region has 14 residues. The CDR3 DNA is TGTGCCAGCAGCTTAACGGCGGGGAACAATGAGCAGTTCTTC. It specifies CASSLTAGNNEQFF.

The J gene is TRBJ2-7, the V gene TRBV2; D gene ambiguous. The CDR3 totals 14 residues. The germline V gene has CDR1 SNHLY and CDR2 FYNNEI. Trimming cost V 3 bases and J 0 bases, with 9 bases left between them. The CDR3 protein is CASSDGSSSYEQYF. The DNA for the CDR3 is TGTGCCAGCAGTGACGGCAGTAGCTCCTACGAGCAGTACTTC.

Of note for this clonotype: One end of the junction fails to match germline, which may point to a read error. J is TRBJ2-5 and V is TRBV18; D tentatively reads TRBD1 or TRBD2 (5 bases each). The J call is uncertain, as TRBJ2-7 better fits the DNA end. Germline CDR1 and CDR2: KGHSH and LQKENI. The CDR3 contains 15 residues. In nucleotides, the CDR3 is TGTGCCACCTCACCAACCGGGACGGTGAACTACGAGCAGTACTTC. It specifies CATSPTGTVNYEQYF.

This clonotype was seen more than once but under ten times. J is TRBJ2-2 and V is TRBV11-2; possibly TRBD2 for D (6 bases). This CDR3 is built from 15 residues. V was trimmed by 2 bases and J by 7 bases, leaving 14 bases between them. The V gene's germline CDR1 is SGHAT and CDR2 FQNNGV. The DNA of the CDR3 is TGTGCCAGCAGCTTACGGGACTCTTTAGGCGGGGAGCTGTTTTTT. Protein sequence: CASSLRDSLGGELFF.

V usage is TRBV20-1 and J usage is TRBJ2-3, with 8 bases fitting TRBD2. Germline CDR1 and CDR2: DFQATT and SNEGSKA (reference sequence). Trimming took 3 bases from V and 0 from J; bases not matched to a gene: 11. This CDR3 is 17 amino acids long. The CDR3 nucleotides read TGCAGTGCTAGGGATCCTAGCGGGTCGTCTAGCACAGATACGCAGTATTTT. Residues: CSARDPSGSSSTDTQYF.

This clonotype was seen more than once but under ten times. The chain has TRBV4-3 and TRBJ2-7; tentatively, D is TRBD2 (5 bases). The CDR3 runs 15 residues. Germline V gene sequence: CDR1 LGHNA, CDR2 YSLEER. V dropped 0 bases and J dropped 0 bases, with 9 bases sitting between them. The CDR3, as DNA: TGCGCCAGCAGCCAAGAGAGGGCCAGCTCCTACGAGCAGTACTTC. This codes for CASSQERASSYEQYF.

In this sample, this clonotype turned up a few times. The rearrangement links TRBV7-9 to TRBJ1-3; D not resolved. V was shortened by 5 bases and J by 2 bases, with 16 bases between the two germline ends. This CDR3 spans 16 amino acids. CDR1 and CDR2 (germline): SEHNR, FQNEAQ (reference sequence). The CDR3 DNA reads as TGTGCCAGCAGCGACGGTATATGGGGTCCTGGAAACACCATATATTTT. Its protein product is CASSDGIWGPGNTIYF.

The rearrangement links TRBV3-1 to TRBJ1-2, with D unclear. There are 11 residues in the CDR3. Looked up from germline, CDR1 is LGHDT and CDR2 is YNNKEL (reference sequence). V lost 3 bases, J lost 8 bases, and 7 bases lay in between. The CDR3 is CASSQGGGYTF. In DNA form, the CDR3 reads TGTGCCAGCAGCCAGGGCGGCGGCTACACCTTC.

The chain couples TRBV15 to TRBJ1-1; D perhaps matches TRBD1 (5 bases). Germline V gives CDR1 LNHNV, CDR2 YYDKDF (reference sequence). The germline V and J ends were trimmed by 6 bases and 6 bases, with 14 bases remaining between them. CDR3 size: 13 residues. This CDR3 reads CATSLPFRAEAFF. The CDR3 nucleotides read TGTGCCACCAGTCTACCCTTCAGGGCTGAAGCTTTCTTT.

This chain uses TRBV10-3 with TRBJ2-5, with 9 bases matching TRBD1. The better agreement between TRBJ2-7 and the DNA end casts doubt on the J call. Germline V CDR1 and CDR2: ENHRY, SYGVKD. The CDR3 spans 13 residues. The DNA of the CDR3 is TGTGCCATCAGCCGGGACAGGGATAACGAGCAGTACTTC. Protein: CAISRDRDNEQYF.

The table lists this clonotype with a few counts. Likely a read error: the CDR3 ends without its conserved phenylalanine or tryptophan. The DNA is left out, because the CDR3 cannot be placed on it with certainty; the CDR3 is given as TCRdb lists it. V gene TRBV4-3 combines with J gene TRBJ1-1; whether TRBD1, the table's D call, matches the DNA was not checked. The CDR3 spans 13 residues, counting both ends. Germline CDR1 is LGHNA and CDR2 is YSLEER. CDR3 residues: CASSQDRGGAPFL.

The rearrangement uses TRBV7-3 and TRBJ2-1; TRBD2 is a possible D gene (6 bases). Germline loops: CDR1 SGHTA, CDR2 FQGTGA. This CDR3 has 16 residues. V lost 5 bases and J lost 9, with 23 bases in between. The CDR3 DNA reads as TGTGCCAGCAGCGCCTTCCCCGGGACTTTCTTCAGTGAGCAGTTCTTC. Amino acid sequence: CASSAFPGTFFSEQFF. The full variable domain, its missing parts supplied by reference TRBV7-3 and TRBJ2-1, is GAGVSQTPSNKVTEKGKYVELRCDPISGHTALYWYRQSLGQGPEFLIYFQGTGAADDSGLPNDRFFAVRPEGSVSTLKIQRTERGDSAVYLCASSAFPGTFFSEQFFGPGTRLTVL.

This clonotype was picked up a small number of times. The chain couples TRBV6-1 to TRBJ2-3, with TRBD2 identical over 7 bases. Looked up from germline, CDR1 is MNHNS and CDR2 is SASEGT. J gave up 5 bases and V 0 bases, and 2 bases lay outside the gene matches. This CDR3 spans 14 amino acids. This chain's CDR3 is CASSEAPSGDTQYF. The CDR3 nucleotides are TGTGCCAGCAGTGAAGCGCCTAGCGGAGATACGCAGTATTTT.

This clonotype was detected ten times or more. CDR3 DNA sequence: TGCGCCAGCAGCCCAAGCGGATTCCAAGAGACCCAGTACTTC. Its protein is CASSPSGFQETQYF. The gene calls are TRBV4-3 and TRBJ2-5, with D possibly TRBD2 on 5 matching bases. The CDR3 extends over 14 amino acids. Looked up from germline, CDR1 is LGHNA and CDR2 is YSLEER. V was clipped by 4 bases and J by 1 base, with 10 bases between them.

There are a few counts of this clonotype. The chain recombines TRBV12-3 or TRBV12-4 with TRBJ2-7, with D possibly called TRBD1 or TRBD2 (5 bases each). The CDR3 runs to 14 residues. V shed 4 bases and J shed 2 bases, with 12 bases lying between them. The CDR3 region has the DNA TGTGCCAGCAGTTACTCCGGGGCTCCCTACGAGCAGTACTTC. The encoded protein is CASSYSGAPYEQYF.

This rearrangement joins TRBV20-1 to TRBJ2-2; the D gene is possibly TRBD2 (7 bases). Germline V gives CDR1 DFQATT, CDR2 SNEGSKA (reference sequence). V lost 6 bases and J lost 8, with 22 bases in between. The CDR3 covers 15 residues. This CDR3 reads CSAQRGGRAAGELFF. The CDR3 DNA is TGCAGTGCCCAAAGAGGGGGGAGGGCCGCGGGGGAGCTGTTTTTT.

The genes are TRBV5-4 and TRBJ1-1; 9 bases fit TRBD1. The CDR3 contains 14 residues. Trimming cost V 1 base and J 8 bases; bases outside gene matches: 6. Germline V gene lookup returns CDR1 SGHNT and CDR2 YYREEE (reference sequence). Here the CDR3 reads CASSLIGQGSEAFF. CDR3 in DNA: TGTGCCAGCAGCTTGATTGGACAGGGGAGCGAAGCTTTCTTT.

The chain uses TRBV6-1 and TRBJ1-3; D is possibly TRBD1 (5 bases). The CDR3 is 16 residues long. CDR1 MNHNS and CDR2 SASEGT come from the germline V gene. Trimming pared 7 bases from V and 0 bases from J, leaving 16 bases between. The CDR3 DNA follows: TGTGCCAGCACTACCCAGGGAAGTTACTCTGGAAACACCATATATTTT. It codes for CASTTQGSYSGNTIYF.

The genes are TRBV20-1 and TRBJ2-5; the match to TRBD2 covers 8 bases. The DNA matches TRBJ2-1 better at its end, which makes the J call doubtful. The CDR3 runs 16 residues. The germline CDR1 and CDR2 sequences are DFQATT and SNEGSKA (reference sequence). Written as DNA, the CDR3 is TGCAGTGCTAGTGCACTAGCGGCTACTACCTACAATGAGCAGTTCTTC. It is translated as CSASALAATTYNEQFF.